Below are 15 T cell receptor beta chains sequenced from a single sample in a study of T cells after yellow fever vaccination. TCRdb itself ran the 5' RACE reads through MiXCR, one entry per CDR3 protein. Here the sample spans 150,000 to 200,000 distinct CDR3 sequences, 9.5% to 12% being singletons. Material: CD8+ T cells sorted from PBMCs, obtained 15 days after the yellow fever booster vaccination. These receptors were taken from a man aged 18 to 30 who received the YFV17D yellow fever vaccine.

The V and J genes are TRBV20-1 and TRBJ1-2; possibly TRBD1 for D (5 bases). This CDR3 is built from 13 residues. The V end lost 6 bases, the J end lost 4 bases, and 15 bases lay between the germline ends. Germline CDR1 is DFQATT and CDR2 is SNEGSKA (reference sequence). The CDR3: CSAEPWDGYGYTF. In DNA, the CDR3 is TGCAGTGCGGAGCCGTGGGACGGCTATGGCTACACCTTC.

The V call is TRBV4-1, the J call TRBJ2-1; TRBD2 matches at 8 bases. The CDR3 runs to 12 residues. The V segment lost 6 bases and the J segment 9 bases; nucleotides outside the gene matches: 4. In germline, CDR1 is MGHRA, CDR2 YSYEKL. The CDR3 DNA sequence: TGCGCCAGCAGTCGGGAGGGACTTGAGCAGTTCTTC. Translating it yields CASSREGLEQFF.

There are a few counts of this clonotype. This chain connects TRBV11-3 to TRBJ2-3; D could derive from TRBD1 or TRBD2 (5 bases each). The germline V gene encodes CDR1 SGHNT and CDR2 YENEEA. The CDR3 has 15 amino acids. Trimming removed 4 bases at V and 2 bases at J, with 13 bases between. The CDR3 loop reads CASSSRGGPTDTQYF. In nucleotides, the CDR3 is TGTGCCAGCAGCTCCCGTGGGGGTCCCACAGATACGCAGTATTTT.

This clonotype turned up a few times. The J gene is TRBJ2-3, the V gene TRBV10-3, with D possibly matching TRBD2 (7 bases). The germline V gene encodes CDR1 ENHRY and CDR2 SYGVKD. CDR3 length: 16 amino acids. V shed 6 bases and J shed 0 bases, with 16 bases lying between them. CDR3 sequence reads: CAISLLQGGSTDTQYF. The CDR3 nucleotides read TGTGCCATCAGCTTACTACAGGGAGGGAGCACAGATACGCAGTATTTT.

This clonotype was detected only a few times. The chain carries TRBV20-1 and TRBJ1-2, with D tentatively TRBD1 (6 bases). V shed 8 bases and J shed 4 bases, with 17 bases lying between them. This CDR3 region has 13 residues. The V gene's germline CDR1 is DFQATT and CDR2 SNEGSKA (reference sequence). In DNA form, the CDR3 reads TGCAGTACCCAAACAGGGAAAGGCTATGGCTACACCTTC. This translates into CSTQTGKGYGYTF.

The rearrangement uses TRBV2 and TRBJ2-1; 14 nucleotides line up with TRBD2. CDR1 is SNHLY and CDR2 is FYNNEI in the germline V gene. This CDR3 contains 19 residues. Germline trimming cut 7 bases from V and 4 bases from J; bases unmatched to any gene: 15. CDR3 coding DNA: TGTGCCAGCACTGTTTCGGCAGGGGGGACTAGCGGGGGTTACAATGAGCAGTTCTTC. Translated: CASTVSAGGTSGGYNEQFF.

The CDR3 sequence is CSASNRDWIFVETQYF. The CDR3 DNA reads TGCAGTGCTAGCAACCGGGACTGGATATTCGTAGAGACCCAGTACTTC. The V gene is TRBV20-1, the J gene TRBJ2-5; possibly TRBD2 for D (6 bases). V was shortened by 3 bases and J by 4 bases, with 21 bases between the two germline ends. Germline loops: CDR1 DFQATT, CDR2 SNEGSKA (reference sequence). CDR3 size: 16 residues.

This clonotype was found a few times. This chain connects TRBV2 to TRBJ2-4; 10 nucleotides agree with TRBD1. Looked up from germline, CDR1 is SNHLY and CDR2 is FYNNEI. V was pared by 0 bases and J by 3 bases, with 11 bases of the junction left unmatched. This CDR3 has 19 amino acids. The CDR3 DNA reads TGTGCCAGCAGTGAAGCGCTGGGACAGGGGCCCTTGGGCAAAAACATTCAGTACTTC. It translates to CASSEALGQGPLGKNIQYF.

This clonotype was counted a few times. This chain uses TRBV6-2 or TRBV6-3 with TRBJ2-5; D is perhaps TRBD2 (5 bases). Per the germline V gene, CDR1 is MNHEY and CDR2 is SVGEGT. The CDR3 is 18 amino acids. The V and J ends lost 7 bases and 2 bases respectively, with 26 bases between them. Written as DNA, the CDR3 is TGTGCCAGCACCCTATCCCCCGGGCGACTACAAAAGCAAGAGACCCAGTACTTC. Its protein product is CASTLSPGRLQKQETQYF.

This clonotype was found many times. The rearrangement uses TRBV7-9 and TRBJ2-3; the D is unclear. From germline, CDR1 is SEHNR and CDR2 FQNEAQ (reference sequence). This CDR3 spans 12 amino acids. The germline V and J ends were trimmed by 4 bases and 1 base, with 3 bases remaining between them. DNA of the CDR3: TGTGCCAGCAGCTGGGGCACAGATACGCAGTATTTT. Its protein is CASSWGTDTQYF.

In its sample, this clonotype was seen many times. V is TRBV7-2 and J is TRBJ1-2, with D possibly matching TRBD1 (6 bases). This CDR3 contains 15 residues. Germline-derived CDR1 and CDR2 are SGHTA and FQGNSA. V shed 4 bases and J shed 1 base, with 13 bases lying between them. The CDR3 DNA reads as TGTGCCAGCAGCTCGGTACAGGGAGGTAACTATGGCTACACCTTC. Its translation is CASSSVQGGNYGYTF.

The CDR3 DNA reads TGTGCTAGTGGCTCCGCCCGACAGGGGCGCGAAAAACTGTTTTTT. Translation gives CASGSARQGREKLFF. The V call is TRBV12-5, the J call TRBJ1-4; 8 bases are a match to TRBD1. Germline assignment: CDR1 LGHNT and CDR2 FRNRAP. V was pared by 6 bases and J by 8 bases, with 11 bases of the junction left unmatched. The CDR3 spans 15 residues.

This chain joins TRBV7-7 and TRBJ2-7; 7 nucleotides match TRBD1. The J segment lost 7 bases and the V segment lost 1 base, leaving 4 bases of the junction unmatched. This CDR3 is built from 13 residues. Germline CDR1 reads SSHAT; CDR2 reads FNYEAQ (reference sequence). The CDR3 reads CASSLGQGTEQYF. CDR3 nucleotide sequence: TGTGCCAGCAGCTTAGGACAGGGAACAGAGCAGTACTTC.

The chain couples TRBV7-3 to TRBJ2-5; 7 positions match TRBD1. The CDR3 is 13 amino acids. The germline CDR1 and CDR2 sequences are SGHTA and FQGTGA. V gave up 5 bases and J gave up 4 bases; unmatched junction bases: 4. CDR3 sequence (DNA): TGTGCCAGCAGCCTGACAGGGACAGAGACCCAGTACTTC. As protein: CASSLTGTETQYF.

This chain connects TRBV5-4 to TRBJ2-2; D may be TRBD1 (6 bases). Per the germline V gene, CDR1 is SGHNT and CDR2 is YYREEE (reference sequence). V gave up 3 bases and J gave up 1 base, with 10 bases separating them. The CDR3 contains 15 residues. CDR3 DNA sequence: TGTGCCAGCAGCTGGCGGACAGAGAACACCGGGGAGCTGTTTTTT. Its translation: CASSWRTENTGELFF. Full variable domain (rest looked up from reference TRBV5-4 and TRBJ2-2): ETGVTQSPTHLIKTRGQQVTLRCSSQSGHNTVSWYQQALGQGPQFIFQYYREEENGRGNFPPRFSGLQFPNYSSELNVNALELDDSALYLCASSWRTENTGELFFGEGSRLTVL.